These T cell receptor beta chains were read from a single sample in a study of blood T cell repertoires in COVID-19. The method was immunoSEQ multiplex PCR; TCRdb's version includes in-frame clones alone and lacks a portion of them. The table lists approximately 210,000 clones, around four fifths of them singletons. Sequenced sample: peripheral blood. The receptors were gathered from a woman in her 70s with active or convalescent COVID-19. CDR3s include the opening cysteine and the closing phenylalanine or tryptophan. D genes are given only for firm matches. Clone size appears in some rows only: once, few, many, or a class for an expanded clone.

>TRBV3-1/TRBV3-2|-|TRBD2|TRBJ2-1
TGTGCCACCGGGGGGGCTCCAAACAATGAGCAGTTCTTC
CATGGAPNNEQFF
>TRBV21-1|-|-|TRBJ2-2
TGTGCCAGCAGTCACAGGGTTTCCGGGGAGCTGTTTTTT
CASSHRVSGELFF
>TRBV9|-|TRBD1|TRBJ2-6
TGTGCCAGCAGCTTTACAGGGGCCGGGGCCAACGTCCTGACTTTC
CASSFTGAGANVLTF
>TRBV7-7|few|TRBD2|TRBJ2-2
TGTGCCAGCAGCCCCATAGCGGGAGAGGTCGGGGAGCTGTTTTTT
CASSPIAGEVGELFF
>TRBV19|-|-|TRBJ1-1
TGTGCCAGTAGTATAGGACAGAACACTGAAGCTTTCTTT
CASSIGQNTEAFF
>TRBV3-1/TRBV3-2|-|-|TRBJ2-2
TGTGCCAGCAGGCCTCGTAGGGGCCTAAACACCGGGGAGCTGTTTTTT
CASRPRRGLNTGELFF
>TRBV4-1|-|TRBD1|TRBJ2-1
TGCGCCAGCAGCCAAGAGTCAGGGGGCTTCAATGAGCAGTTCTTC
CASSQESGGFNEQFF
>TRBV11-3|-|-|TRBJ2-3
TGTGCCAGCAGCGGGGCTAGCGGCACAGATACGCAGTATTTT
CASSGASGTDTQYF
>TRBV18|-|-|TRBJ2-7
TGTGCCAGCTCAGCCAGGGATCGCGAGCAGTACTTC
CASSARDREQYF
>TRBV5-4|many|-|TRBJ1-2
TGTGCCAGCAGCAGCCCTGACATTTCTAACTATGGCTACACCTTC
CASSSPDISNYGYTF
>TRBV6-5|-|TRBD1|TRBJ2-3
TGTGCCAGCAACGACAGGGGCACAGATACGCAGTATTTT
CASNDRGTDTQYF
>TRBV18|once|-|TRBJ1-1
TGTGCCAGCTCCCCCAGTGGGGGCAACACTGAAGCTTTCTTT
CASSPSGGNTEAFF
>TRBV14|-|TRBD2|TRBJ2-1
TGTGCCAGCAGCCGCGGACTAGCGGTGAGCTCCTACAATGAGCAGTTCTTC
CASSRGLAVSSYNEQFF
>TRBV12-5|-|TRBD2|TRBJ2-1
TGTGCTAGTGGTTTGCCTACTAGCGGGATATCGGGTGAGCAGTTCTTC
CASGLPTSGISGEQFF
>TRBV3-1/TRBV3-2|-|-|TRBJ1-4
TGTGCCAGCAGAGGGGGAGGGAATGAAAAACTGTTTTTT
CASRGGGNEKLFF
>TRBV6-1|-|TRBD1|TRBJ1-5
TGTGCCAGCAGTGAAGCTTACAGGGGTAGCCAGCCCCAGCATTTT
CASSEAYRGSQPQHF
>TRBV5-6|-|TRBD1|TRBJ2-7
TGTGCCAGCAGCTCCAGGGGGAACGAGCAGTACTTC
CASSSRGNEQYF